This T cell receptor beta chain was retrieved from a study of blood T cell repertoires in COVID-19. Looking at the study overall: T cells, B-cell-depleted T cells, or PBMCs provided the cDNA or gDNA that served as material.

The length of the CDR3 is 20 residues. V was trimmed by 3 bases and J by 4 bases, leaving 27 bases between them. Germline V lookup: CDR1 KGHDR, CDR2 SFDVKD. Clones were sequenced by immunoSEQ multiplex PCR, and TCRdb holds only the in-frame ones, with some missing. The data hold 110,000 to 150,000 clones, with more than 75% observed a single time. The study drew participants aged roughly 18 to 95 years from 24 US areas. This chain connects TRBV24-1 to TRBJ1-5, with D tentatively TRBD1 (6 bases). This clonotype was obtained from a woman between 45 and 65 years old who had recovered from COVID-19. The sequencing input was PBMCs or T cells enriched from blood (not recorded which). The CDR3 nucleotides are TGTGCCACCAGTGATGGCCCCAGGGGAAGCGGGGTTTACAGGAATCAGCCCCAGCATTTT. Translation gives CATSDGPRGSGVYRNQPQHF.